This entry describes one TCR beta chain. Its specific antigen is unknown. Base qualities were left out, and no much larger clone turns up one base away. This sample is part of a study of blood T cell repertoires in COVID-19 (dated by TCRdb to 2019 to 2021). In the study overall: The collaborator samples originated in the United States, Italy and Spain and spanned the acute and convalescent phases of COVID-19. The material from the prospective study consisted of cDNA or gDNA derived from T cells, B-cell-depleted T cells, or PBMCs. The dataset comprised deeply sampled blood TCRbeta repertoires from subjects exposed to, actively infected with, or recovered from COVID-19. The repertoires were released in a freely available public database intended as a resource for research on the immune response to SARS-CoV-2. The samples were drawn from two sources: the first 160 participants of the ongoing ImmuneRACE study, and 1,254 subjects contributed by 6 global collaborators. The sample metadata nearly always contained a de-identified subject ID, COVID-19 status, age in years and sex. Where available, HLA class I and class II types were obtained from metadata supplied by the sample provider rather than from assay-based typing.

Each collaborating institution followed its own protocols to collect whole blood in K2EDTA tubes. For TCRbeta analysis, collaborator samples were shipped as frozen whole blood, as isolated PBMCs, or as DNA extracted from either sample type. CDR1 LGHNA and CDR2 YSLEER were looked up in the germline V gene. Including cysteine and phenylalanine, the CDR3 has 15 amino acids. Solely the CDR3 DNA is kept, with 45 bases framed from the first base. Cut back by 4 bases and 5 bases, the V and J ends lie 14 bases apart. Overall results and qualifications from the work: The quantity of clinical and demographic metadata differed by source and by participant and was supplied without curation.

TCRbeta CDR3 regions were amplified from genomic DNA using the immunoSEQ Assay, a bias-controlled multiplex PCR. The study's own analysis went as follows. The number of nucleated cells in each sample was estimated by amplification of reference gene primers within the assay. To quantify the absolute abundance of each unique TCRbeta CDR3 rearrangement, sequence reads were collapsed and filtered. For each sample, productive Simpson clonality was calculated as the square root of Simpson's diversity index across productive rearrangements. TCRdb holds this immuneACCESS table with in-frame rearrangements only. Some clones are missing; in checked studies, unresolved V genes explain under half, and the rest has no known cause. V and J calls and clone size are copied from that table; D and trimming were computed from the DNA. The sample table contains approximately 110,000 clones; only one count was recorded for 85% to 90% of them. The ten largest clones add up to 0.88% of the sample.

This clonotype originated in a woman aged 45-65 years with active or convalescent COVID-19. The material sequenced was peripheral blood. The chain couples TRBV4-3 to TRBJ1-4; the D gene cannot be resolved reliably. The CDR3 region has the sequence CASSLLSNSNEKLFF. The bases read TGCGCCAGCAGCCTCTTATCTAACTCCAATGAAAAACTGTTTTTT.